Listed below are T cell receptor beta chains from one sample, sequenced in a study of T cells in Graves' hyperthyroidism and ophthalmopathy. TCRdb reprocessed the multiplex PCR reads via MiXCR and lists one record per CDR3 protein. The data hold hundreds of thousands of distinct CDR3 sequences, with over 12% observed a single time. Material: blood. The receptors here all came from a man between 50 and 59 years old with Graves' ophthalmopathy. Each CDR3 is given with its conserved first and last residue. A D gene is named only where the DNA matches it firmly. Not all rows give a size; the values are once, few, many and, for expanded clones, a class.

TRBV12-3/TRBV12-4	TRBD1	.	TRBJ2-2	TGTGCCAGCAGTCCAACGGACAGGGAGAACACCGGGGAGCTGTTTTTT	CASSPTDRENTGELFF
TRBV5-1	.	many	TRBJ2-4	TGCGCCAGCAGCTTGGAGGACAGCTTAGCCAAAAACATTCAGTACTTC	CASSLEDSLAKNIQYF
TRBV10-1	TRBD1	.	TRBJ2-5	TGCGCCAGCAGTGAGTGGGGGACAGGTGGGACCCAGTACTTC	CASSEWGTGGTQYF
TRBV12-3/TRBV12-4	.	few	TRBJ1-2	TGTGCCAGCCGCTCGGGGGCCCATGGCTACACCTTC	CASRSGAHGYTF
TRBV29-1	TRBD2	.	TRBJ2-5	TGCAGCCCCTGGGACCAGGGAGGGCGTCGGCGGGAGACCCAGTACTTC	CSPWDQGGRRRETQYF
TRBV28	.	.	TRBJ2-5	TGTGCCAGCAGTCAGCCCAAACTGGAGACCCAGTACTTC	CASSQPKLETQYF
TRBV6-5	.	many	TRBJ2-3	TGTGCCAGCAGTTACTCCTCCGGGGTGCCGCAGTATTTT	CASSYSSGVPQYF
TRBV3-1	.	many	TRBJ2-7	TGTGCCAGCAGCCAAGGCACAGCTATACTCTACGAGCAGTACTTC	CASSQGTAILYEQYF
TRBV6-1	.	.	TRBJ2-3	TGTGCCAGCAGTGCCGGACACCCCTGGGATACGCAGTATTTT	CASSAGHPWDTQYF
TRBV9	.	few	TRBJ2-1	TGTGCCAGCAGCGTAGGTCGTGGCTCCTACAATGAGCAGTTCTTC	CASSVGRGSYNEQFF
TRBV5-1	.	.	TRBJ1-2	TGCGCCAGCAGCTTGGGGGCAGGACTAAATTCTAACTATGGCTACACCTTC	CASSLGAGLNSNYGYTF
TRBV7-9	TRBD2	few	TRBJ2-7	TGTGCCAGCAGCCGGGGTCTCGGGAGGCTGGGCTACGAGCAGTACTTC	CASSRGLGRLGYEQYF
TRBV11-3	TRBD1	many	TRBJ2-2	TGTGCCAGCAGCTCGACAGGGGTCGGGGAGCTGTTTTTT	CASSSTGVGELFF
TRBV20-1	TRBD1	few	TRBJ1-2	TGCAGTGCTAGATCCGGACAGGGTAGCGGCTACACCTTC	CSARSGQGSGYTF
TRBV11-3	.	many	TRBJ2-3	TGTGCCAGCAGCTTCGGCGGCACAGATACGCAGTATTTT	CASSFGGTDTQYF
TRBV4-1	TRBD2	.	TRBJ2-1	TGCGCCAGCAGCCAGACCCCTAGCGGGAGCAACAATGAGCAGTTCTTC	CASSQTPSGSNNEQFF
TRBV18	.	many	TRBJ2-2	TGTGCCAGCTCACCTGCCACGAACACCGGGGAGCTGTTTTTT	CASSPATNTGELFF
TRBV20-1	TRBD2	few	TRBJ2-7	TGCAGTGCTAGGTCGGGACTAGAAGGCTACGAGCAGTACTTC	CSARSGLEGYEQYF
TRBV11-2	TRBD2	many	TRBJ2-1	TGTGCCAGCAGCTTAGGGACTAGCGGTTTCTATGAGCAGTTCTTC	CASSLGTSGFYEQFF
TRBV18	.	many	TRBJ1-4	TGTGCCAGCTCACCACCTGGGGTCTCCAATGAAAAACTGTTTTTT	CASSPPGVSNEKLFF
TRBV5-1	TRBD2	many	TRBJ2-7	TGCGCCAGCAGCGCGGGACTAGCGGGAGCCTACGAGCAGTACTTC	CASSAGLAGAYEQYF
TRBV10-2	TRBD1	.	TRBJ2-6	TGCGCCAGCAGTGAGCGGGACAGGGGACTCTCTGGGGCCAACGTCCTGACTTTC	CASSERDRGLSGANVLTF
TRBV2	.	many	TRBJ2-7	TGTGCCAGCAGCACGACAGACGGGTCCCTCGAGCAGTACTTC	CASSTTDGSLEQYF
TRBV5-6	TRBD2	.	TRBJ2-7	TGTGCCACAGAGGATAGCGGGACCTACGAGCAGTACTTC	CATEDSGTYEQYF
TRBV5-6	.	.	TRBJ1-1	TGTGCCAGCAGCTCGGGAGGTGGTGGCTGGGACATAGAAGCTTTCTTT	CASSSGGGGWDIEAFF
TRBV20-1	TRBD2	few	TRBJ2-1	TGCAGTGCTAGAGGACTGCGGGAGAGTTACAATGAGCAGTTCTTC	CSARGLRESYNEQFF
TRBV20-1	.	many	TRBJ1-5	TGCAGTGCTAGAGCAGGGGCTGGAAATCAGCCCCAGCATTTT	CSARAGAGNQPQHF
TRBV12-5	.	few	TRBJ1-1	TGTGCTAGTGGTTTAGGAAGTCAGGGCTCTGAAGCTTTCTTT	CASGLGSQGSEAFF
TRBV6-4	.	few	TRBJ2-1	TGTGCCAGCAGTGAAGGGGGGACTTTCGGGGATGAGCAGTTCTTC	CASSEGGTFGDEQFF
TRBV18	.	many	TRBJ2-3	TGTGCCAGCTCCGGCGAGGAGGCAGATACGCAGTATTTT	CASSGEEADTQYF
TRBV25-1	.	few	TRBJ2-7	TGTGCCAGCAGGGAGACATCGAGCTCCTACGAGCAGTACTTC	CASRETSSSYEQYF
TRBV18	.	few	TRBJ2-2	TGTGCCACCGGGACGGGGAACACCGGGGAGCTGTTTTTT	CATGTGNTGELFF
TRBV4-1	.	.	TRBJ2-5	TGCGCCAGCAGCCAAGCTAGGACGTTTTGGGAGACCCAGTACTTC	CASSQARTFWETQYF
TRBV6-1	.	many	TRBJ2-3	TGTGCCAGCAGCCTGACGGACACAGATACGCAGTATTTT	CASSLTDTDTQYF
TRBV18	TRBD1	.	TRBJ2-7	TGTGTCAGCTCACCAGCGGGACAGGGAACCTACGAGCAGTACTTC	CVSSPAGQGTYEQYF
TRBV5-1	.	many	TRBJ2-5	TGCGCCAGCAGCTTGGTACAGGCCCAAGAGACCCAGTACTTC	CASSLVQAQETQYF
TRBV10-1	.	.	TRBJ2-7	TGCGCCAGCAGTGAGGGGGCTGAGCAGTACTTC	CASSEGAEQYF
TRBV3-1	TRBD2	many	TRBJ2-2	TGTGCCAGCAGCTGGAGAAGGGAGGGACTAAGGAACACCGGGGAGCTGTTTTTT	CASSWRREGLRNTGELFF
TRBV12-3/TRBV12-4	.	few	TRBJ1-1	TGTGCCAGCAGTTACAGGACTCGTGCTGAAGCTTTCTTT	CASSYRTRAEAFF
TRBV6-1	.	.	TRBJ1-2	TGTGCCAGCAGTGAAGCGCTGCCCGATCGTCACTATGGCTACACCTTC	CASSEALPDRHYGYTF
TRBV12-3/TRBV12-4	.	.	TRBJ1-5	TGTGCCAGCAGTTTAGCGCGTCTAGGGGCTGGTCAGCCCCAGCATTTT	CASSLARLGAGQPQHF
TRBV7-3	.	many	TRBJ2-5	TGTGCCAGCAGCTTGGCCCAGTACTTC	CASSLAQYF
TRBV18	TRBD1	many	TRBJ1-2	TGTGCCAGCTCAGGATCGACAGGGTCCAACTATGGCTACACCTTC	CASSGSTGSNYGYTF
TRBV20-1	.	many	TRBJ2-1	TGCAGTGCTAGAGATATGGCACTTAGCAAGATTTCCTACAATGAGCAGTTCTTC	CSARDMALSKISYNEQFF
TRBV6-2/TRBV6-3	.	many	TRBJ2-2	TGTGCCAGCAGCCCCAGTGGAGGGGGCTGGAACGGGGAGCTGTTTTTT	CASSPSGGGWNGELFF
TRBV5-1	.	.	TRBJ2-7	TGCGCCAGCAGCGAGTGGGTGGGGCCAACCTACGAGCAGTACTTC	CASSEWVGPTYEQYF
TRBV12-5	TRBD2	few	TRBJ2-3	TGTGCTAGTGGTTTGGCTAGCGGGGTCGCACAAGATACGCAGTATTTT	CASGLASGVAQDTQYF
TRBV18	.	many	TRBJ2-3	TGTGCCAGCTCACCACTAGCGGCCACAGATACGCAGTATTTT	CASSPLAATDTQYF
TRBV15	TRBD2	many	TRBJ2-3	TGTGCCACCAGCGGGAGGACTAGCGGGATATCAGATACGCAGTATTTT	CATSGRTSGISDTQYF
TRBV7-9	.	few	TRBJ2-5	TGTGCCAGCAGCCAGACTGAAGAGACCCAGTACTTC	CASSQTEETQYF
TRBV2	TRBD1	.	TRBJ2-7	TGTGCCAGCAGTTTACAGGGGGCAATCTACGAGCAGTACTTC	CASSLQGAIYEQYF
TRBV6-1	.	many	TRBJ2-7	TGTGCCAGCAGTCGTCGAATCCAGGGAACCTACGAGCAGTACTTC	CASSRRIQGTYEQYF
TRBV2	.	many	TRBJ2-5	TGTGCCAGCAAAGAGACGGGTAACCTTGAAGAGACCCAGTACTTC	CASKETGNLEETQYF
TRBV6-2/TRBV6-3	TRBD2	.	TRBJ2-7	TGTGCCAGCAGTCCGAGCGGGAGCGCCTACGAGCAGTACTTC	CASSPSGSAYEQYF
TRBV7-9	TRBD1	many	TRBJ2-3	TGTGCCAGCAGCGCGGGACAGGGCGAGGATACGCAGTATTTT	CASSAGQGEDTQYF